The source of this TCR beta chain is a study of cytomegalovirus exposure and HLA in healthy donors. This CDR3 contains 18 residues. The germline gives CDR1 SNHLY, CDR2 FYNNEI. Unmatched junction bases numbered 14, after V lost 5 bases and J lost 3 bases. Profiled with immunoSEQ multiplex PCR; TCRdb holds only in-frame clones, not every one. Of more than 95,000 clones in the sample, more than 85% were seen once. Sequenced sample: PBMCs. The clonotype comes from a woman aged 18-35 years in good health and CMV-seropositive. The rearrangement links TRBV2 to TRBJ1-1; 11 positions match TRBD1. The CDR3, as DNA: TGTGCCAGCAGTATCCGGGACAGGGGGACGTGGGAGTACACTGAAGCTTTCTTT. Translated: CASSIRDRGTWEYTEAFF.